This T cell receptor beta chain originates from a study of post-analysis software for immune sequencing data. Study outcomes and limitations: In patients, five or six TRBV segments were more frequent than in controls, with TRBV5-6, TRBV5-1 and TRBV20-1 among them.

Each TCR beta cDNA library carried unique molecular identifiers. TCRdb used MiXCR to reprocess the PCR reads, holding one entry per CDR3 protein. Of some 240,000 distinct CDR3 sequences listed, 36% were seen once; the top ten hold under 5%. The CDR3 consists of 14 residues. Trimming at V came to 10 bases and at J to 3 bases, leaving 9 bases not matched to a gene. Germline V CDR1 and CDR2: MGHRA, YSYEKL. This clonotype has ten or more counts. Antigen specificity is unknown. The chain couples TRBV4-1 to TRBJ2-1; 7 bases agree with TRBD2. The sample was blood. This TCR derives from a girl aged 5 to 17 with multiple sclerosis. DNA of the CDR3: TGCGCCACCAGGGCCGGGGGGAACTACAATGAGCAGTTCTTC. Encoded protein: CATRAGGNYNEQFF.